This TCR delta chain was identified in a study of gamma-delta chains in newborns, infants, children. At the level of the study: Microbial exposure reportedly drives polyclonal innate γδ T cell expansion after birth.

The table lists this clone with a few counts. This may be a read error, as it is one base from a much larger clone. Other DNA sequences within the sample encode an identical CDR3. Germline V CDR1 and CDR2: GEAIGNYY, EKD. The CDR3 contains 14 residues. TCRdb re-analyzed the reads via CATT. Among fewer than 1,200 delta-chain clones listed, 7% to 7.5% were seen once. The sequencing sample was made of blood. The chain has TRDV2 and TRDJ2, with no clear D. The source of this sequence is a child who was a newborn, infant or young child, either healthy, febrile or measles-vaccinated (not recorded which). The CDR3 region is CACDTLGITAQLFF. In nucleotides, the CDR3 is TGTGCCTGTGACACCTTAGGAATAACAGCGCAACTCTTCTTT.